This passage covers 21 T cell receptor beta chains from one sample sequenced in a study of T-cell memory formation after mild COVID-19. TCRdb used MiXCR to reprocess the 5' RACE reads, holding one entry per CDR3 protein. Of roughly 110,000 distinct CDR3 sequences in the sample, 15% to 20% were seen once. Sequencing was carried out using PBMCs or a T cell subset sorted from them (not recorded which). These receptors all come from an adult woman who had mild COVID-19 (a few samples of this study predate the infection). Cell type and time point are not known.

In this sample, this clonotype turned up a few times. The chain combines TRBV12-3 or TRBV12-4 with TRBJ1-1; the D gene is possibly TRBD1 (5 bases). Trimming took 5 bases from V and 1 from J, leaving 17 bases between them. The CDR3 covers 16 residues. CDR3 residues: CASSPMTAQTNTEAFF. CDR3 DNA: TGTGCCAGCAGTCCAATGACAGCACAAACGAACACTGAAGCTTTCTTT.

This chain links TRBV9 with TRBJ2-3; 8 nucleotides line up with TRBD2. From germline, CDR1 is SGDLS and CDR2 YYNGEE. The CDR3 has 15 amino acids. V lost 3 bases to trimming and J lost 2 bases; unmatched junction nucleotides: 5. The CDR3 coding sequence is TGTGCCAGCAGCGCCCGACTAGCGTCCACAGATACGCAGTATTTT. Translation gives CASSARLASTDTQYF. Full variable domain (outside the CDR3, taken from reference TRBV9 and TRBJ2-3): DSGVTQTPKHLITATGQRVTLRCSPRSGDLSVYWYQQSLDQGLQFLIQYYNGEERAKGNILERFSAQQFPDLHSELNLSSLELGDSALYFCASSARLASTDTQYFGPGTRLTVL.

This clonotype was found a few times. The J gene is TRBJ2-2, the V gene TRBV12-3 or TRBV12-4, with 7 bases fitting TRBD1. V was pared by 5 bases and J by 2 bases, with 5 bases of the junction left unmatched. The CDR3 contains 15 residues. CDR3 region: CASSRDSINTGELFF. CDR3 bases: TGTGCCAGCAGTAGGGACAGCATCAACACCGGGGAGCTGTTTTTT.

The rearrangement joins TRBV4-2 to TRBJ2-1; 7 nucleotides line up with TRBD2. Germline V CDR1 and CDR2: LGHNA, YNFKEQ. The V segment lost 0 bases and the J segment 6 bases; nucleotides outside the gene matches: 5. This CDR3 contains 15 residues. The CDR3 DNA reads TGTGCCAGCAGCCAAGAACCTAGCGGAGCCAATGAGCAGTTCTTC. Amino acid sequence: CASSQEPSGANEQFF.

This clonotype occurred a few times. CDR3: CSASGPQQGWNTEAFF. The CDR3 nucleotides are TGCAGTGCTAGTGGCCCCCAACAGGGCTGGAACACTGAAGCTTTCTTT. The chain combines TRBV20-1 with TRBJ1-1; TRBD1 might be the D (6 bases). Germline CDR1 reads DFQATT; CDR2 reads SNEGSKA (reference sequence). Trimming left V 3 bases short and J 1 base short, with 18 bases between. The length of the CDR3 is 16 residues.

V and J are TRBV29-1 and TRBJ2-7, with D unresolved. V lost 3 bases to trimming and J lost 4 bases, with 13 bases between them. Germline assignment: CDR1 SQVTM and CDR2 ANQGSEA. The CDR3 has 13 residues. CDR3 DNA: TGCAGCGTTGATGATGGAGAACATTACGAGCAGTACTTC. The encoded protein is CSVDDGEHYEQYF.

This chain connects TRBV4-2 to TRBJ1-1; D call uncertain. CDR3 length: 15 residues. Germline-derived CDR1 and CDR2 are LGHNA and YNFKEQ. Trimming stripped 0 bases from V and 4 bases from J, with 12 bases between. CDR3 in DNA: TGTGCCAGCAGCCAAGAGTTGCTAGTACCCACTGAAGCTTTCTTT. This encodes CASSQELLVPTEAFF.

This clonotype came up a few times. The chain recombines TRBV11-1 with TRBJ2-3; TRBD1 matches at 7 bases. V shed 6 bases and J 1 base; nucleotides not matched to a gene: 10. In germline, CDR1 is SGHAT, CDR2 FQDESV (reference sequence). The CDR3 has 16 residues. DNA of the CDR3: TGTGCCAGCAGTTCGGGGAAGGGGGCGGGCACAGATACGCAGTATTTT. Translating gives CASSSGKGAGTDTQYF.

In its sample, this clonotype ranks as medium-sized. The V gene is TRBV9, the J gene TRBJ1-5, with 9 bases fitting TRBD1. Trimming took 4 bases from V and 5 from J; bases not matched to a gene: 4. The CDR3 consists of 14 residues. The germline V gene encodes CDR1 SGDLS and CDR2 YYNGEE. In DNA form, the CDR3 reads TGTGCCAGCAGCCCCGGACAGGGGCATCAGCCCCAGCATTTT. Translation: CASSPGQGHQPQHF. Variable domain in full (rest from reference TRBV9 and TRBJ1-5): DSGVTQTPKHLITATGQRVTLRCSPRSGDLSVYWYQQSLDQGLQFLIQYYNGEERAKGNILERFSAQQFPDLHSELNLSSLELGDSALYFCASSPGQGHQPQHFGDGTRLSIL.

This chain connects TRBV6-2 or TRBV6-3 to TRBJ2-5; 15 nucleotides line up with TRBD2. In germline, CDR1 is MNHEY, CDR2 SVGEGT. The CDR3 totals 16 residues. J lost 2 bases, V lost 8 bases, and 6 bases had no gene match. For the CDR3, the DNA is TGTGCCAGCCTTGGACTAGCGGGAGGGTTACAAGAGACCCAGTACTTC. Its translation: CASLGLAGGLQETQYF.

This clonotype appeared a few times. CDR3 sequence (DNA): TGTGCCAGCAGTGAAGTTGGGGAAACTGAAGCTTTCTTT. Translation gives CASSEVGETEAFF. V gene TRBV2 combines with J gene TRBJ1-1, with D uncertain. Trimming shortened V by 1 base and J by 5 bases, and 8 bases separated the two germline ends. The CDR3 runs 13 residues. The V gene's germline CDR1 is SNHLY and CDR2 FYNNEI.

CDR3 sequence reads: CASSLAPYQPQHF. CDR3 DNA: TGTGCCAGCAGCTTAGCGCCTTATCAGCCCCAGCATTTT. The V gene is TRBV7-6, the J gene TRBJ1-5; D is uncertain. Germline V gives CDR1 SGHVS, CDR2 FNYEAQ. The CDR3 sequence is 13 residues long. Trimming left V 0 bases short and J 5 bases short, with 5 bases between.

The chain carries TRBV4-1 and TRBJ2-5, with D uncertain. This CDR3 is built from 14 residues. Trimming stripped 1 base from V and 5 bases from J, with 11 bases between. Germline CDR1 reads MGHRA; CDR2 reads YSYEKL. In nucleotides, the CDR3 is TGCGCCAGCAGCCAAGTAGTAGGGCCGGAGACCCAGTACTTC. Its protein is CASSQVVGPETQYF.

This chain links TRBV30 with TRBJ2-5; unclear D gene. Trimming took 1 base from V and 1 from J, leaving 4 bases between them. This CDR3 is built from 12 residues. The germline gives CDR1 GTSNPN, CDR2 SVGIG (reference sequence). The CDR3 sequence is CAWSAAQETQYF. As DNA, the CDR3 is TGTGCCTGGAGTGCCGCCCAAGAGACCCAGTACTTC.

The chain combines TRBV4-3 with TRBJ1-1; D gene uncertain. Germline-derived CDR1 and CDR2 are LGHNA and YSLEER. The V end was cut by 0 bases, the J end by 5 bases, with 7 bases between. The CDR3 sequence is 13 residues long. The CDR3 DNA reads as TGCGCCAGCAGCCAAGAATCAGCAACTGAAGCTTTCTTT. This encodes CASSQESATEAFF.

This clonotype was counted between two and nine times. V is TRBV7-8 and J is TRBJ2-3, with D perhaps matching TRBD1 (5 bases). Germline V lookup: CDR1 SGHVS, CDR2 FQNEAQ. The CDR3 is 16 amino acids. V lost 5 bases and J lost 1, with 16 bases in between. The CDR3 reads CASSVTGGAGTDTQYF. The CDR3 nucleotides read TGTGCCAGCAGCGTTACAGGTGGCGCGGGCACAGATACGCAGTATTTT. Full variable domain (outside the CDR3, taken from reference TRBV7-8 and TRBJ2-3): GAGVSQSPRYKVAKRGQDVALRCDPISGHVSLFWYQQALGQGPEFLTYFQNEAQLDKSGLPSDRFFAERPEGSVSTLKIQRTQQEDSAVYLCASSVTGGAGTDTQYFGPGTRLTVL.

This clonotype was seen more than once but under ten times. The chain couples TRBV3-1 to TRBJ1-5; D ambiguous. Germline-derived CDR1 and CDR2 are LGHDT and YNNKEL (reference sequence). This CDR3 contains 16 residues. V was pared by 1 base and J by 0 bases, with 10 bases between. The DNA of the CDR3 is TGTGCCAGCAGCCAAGGAGACACCGATAGCAATCAGCCCCAGCATTTT. Its protein is CASSQGDTDSNQPQHF.

In its sample, this clonotype was seen a few times. The chain recombines TRBV24-1 with TRBJ2-7; 7 bases line up with TRBD1. The junction had 14 bases not matched to a gene; V was cut back by 4 bases and J by 9 bases. The CDR3 has 15 residues. Germline V gives CDR1 KGHDR, CDR2 SFDVKD. The CDR3 DNA follows: TGTGCCACCAGTGAAAACAGGGGTCCCCAACCGGCGCAGTACTTC. It translates to CATSENRGPQPAQYF.

The sample holds a few counts of this clonotype. At one end the junction does not follow the germline gene, possibly because of a read error. J is TRBJ1-2 and V is TRBV20-1; no reliable D call. Germline CDR1 is DFQATT and CDR2 is SNEGSKA (reference sequence). This CDR3 region has 11 residues. The CDR3 DNA reads as TGCAGTGCTACACAACTACGGGAAGAGTCCTTC. Protein: CSATQLREESF.

The genes are TRBV24-1 and TRBJ2-5; TRBD1 might be the D (5 bases). The germline V and J ends were trimmed by 6 bases and 5 bases, with 6 bases remaining between them. The length of the CDR3 is 11 residues. Per the germline V gene, CDR1 is KGHDR and CDR2 is SFDVKD. CDR3 protein: CATSRGETQYF. The CDR3 DNA reads TGTGCCACCAGTAGGGGCGAGACCCAGTACTTC.

The V gene is TRBV12-3 or TRBV12-4, the J gene TRBJ1-6, with D unclear. Trimming removed 6 bases at V and 8 bases at J, with 11 bases between. The CDR3 runs 13 residues. CDR3: CASSREGDSPLHF. CDR3 DNA: TGTGCCAGCAGCCGGGAGGGAGATTCACCCCTCCACTTT.